The rows below give T cell receptor beta chains drawn from one sample of a study of T-cell memory formation after mild COVID-19. TCRdb re-derived calls from the 5' RACE reads in MiXCR, one entry per CDR3 protein. The table lists tens of thousands of distinct CDR3 sequences, 20% to 30% of them singletons, with roughly two fifths in the top ten. Input material: PBMCs or a T cell subset sorted from them (not recorded which). The receptors were sampled from a man between 18 and 29 years old who had mild COVID-19 (a few samples of this study predate the infection). Cell type and time point are not known. Both conserved end residues are part of each CDR3. D genes are given only for firm matches. Size is omitted from some rows. Given values are once, few, many or a class for expanded clones.

13 TRBJ2-3 - TRBV5-5 - TGTGCCAGCTCCCCATACCCCGGGGATACGCAGTATTTT CASSPYPGDTQYF
16 TRBJ2-2 - TRBV12-3/TRBV12-4 - TGTGCCAGCAGTTTAGCGCTCGGGGAGGACACCGGGGAGCTGTTTTTT CASSLALGEDTGELFF
18 TRBJ2-2 - TRBV5-1 TRBD1 TGCGCCAGCAGCCCTACCCCGGGACAGGGGTCCTACACCGGGGAGCTGTTTTTT CASSPTPGQGSYTGELFF
17 TRBJ2-3 many TRBV14 TRBD2 TGTGCCAGCAGCCAATCCACCGGGACTAGCGGCACAGATACGCAGTATTTT CASSQSTGTSGTDTQYF
13 TRBJ1-1 - TRBV19 - TGTGCCAGTAGAGCCCATATGAACACTGAAGCTTTCTTT CASRAHMNTEAFF
16 TRBJ2-5 many TRBV4-1 TRBD1 TGCGCCAGCAGCCAAGGAATACAGGGGTGGAGAGAGACCCAGTACTTC CASSQGIQGWRETQYF
16 TRBJ2-1 many TRBV6-2/TRBV6-3 - TGTGCCAGCAGTTACCGGATGGATAAGTCCTACAATGAGCAGTTCTTC CASSYRMDKSYNEQFF
15 TRBJ2-5 many TRBV3-1 - TGTGCCAGCAGCCCAAGCGGAGGGACCCAAGAGACCCAGTACTTC CASSPSGGTQETQYF
15 TRBJ2-3 few TRBV9 TRBD1 TGTGCCAGCAGCGCACAGGGGGGCCTCACAGATACGCAGTATTTT CASSAQGGLTDTQYF
15 TRBJ1-4 few TRBV27 TRBD1 TGTGCCAGCAGGGGGACAGGGGGGGAAAATGAAAAACTGTTTTTT CASRGTGGENEKLFF
16 TRBJ2-1 - TRBV5-5 - TGTGCCAGCAGCTTGGGTCTTAGGGGTAGCGCCAATGAGCAGTTCTTC CASSLGLRGSANEQFF
14 TRBJ2-1 many TRBV20-1 - TGCAGTGCTAGTGGTCGGGGGCCCTACAATGAGCAGTTCTTC CSASGRGPYNEQFF
14 TRBJ2-5 - TRBV7-2 - TGTGCCAGCAGTAACGGCGGGGGCCTGGAGACCCAGTACTTC CASSNGGGLETQYF
15 TRBJ2-7 - TRBV20-1 TRBD1 TGCAGTGCTAGGCCCGGGACAGGGCTATCCTACGAGCAGTACTTC CSARPGTGLSYEQYF
15 TRBJ1-2 - TRBV4-2 - TGTGCCAGCAGCCCGGGGGAGCTCGTTTTGTATGGCTACACCTTC CASSPGELVLYGYTF
15 TRBJ1-5 few TRBV6-5 - TGTGCCAGCAGTATTACAGGGTTCGGCAATCAGCCCCAGCATTTT CASSITGFGNQPQHF
15 TRBJ2-5 - TRBV5-1 TRBD2 TGCGCCAGCAGCTTTACTAGCGGGGGTGGAGAGACCCAGTACTTC CASSFTSGGGETQYF
15 TRBJ1-1 - TRBV4-2 TRBD1 TGTGCCAGCAGCCAAGGACAGGGGGCAGGGACTGAAGCTTTCTTT CASSQGQGAGTEAFF
15 TRBJ2-3 few TRBV6-2/TRBV6-3 - TGTGCCAGCAGTTACTTGGCTAGCGGCACAGATACGCAGTATTTT CASSYLASGTDTQYF
13 TRBJ2-1 few TRBV4-1 - TGCGCCAGCAGCTTCGACTTAGCGTATGAGCAGTTCTTC CASSFDLAYEQFF
15 TRBJ2-7 - TRBV25-1 TRBD1 TGTGCCAGCAGTGACCGGACAGGGGCAACCTACGAGCAGTACTTC CASSDRTGATYEQYF
14 TRBJ2-1 medium-sized TRBV7-2 - TGTGCCAGCAGCCCGCCGGAGGGGTACAATGAGCAGTTCTTC CASSPPEGYNEQFF
13 TRBJ2-1 - TRBV5-1 - TGCGCCAGCAGCTTGCTTCAGTACAATGAGCAGTTCTTC CASSLLQYNEQFF
15 TRBJ2-7 - TRBV20-1 - TGCAGTGCTCAAGACCGGGACAAGAGCTCCTACGAGCAGTACTTC CSAQDRDKSSYEQYF
11 TRBJ2-7 few TRBV11-2 - TGTGCCAGCAGTCAAAGCAGGGAGCAGTACTTC CASSQSREQYF
17 TRBJ2-3 - TRBV4-3 TRBD2 TGCGCCAGCAGCCCTCAGGTAGCGGGGGATAGCACAGATACGCAGTATTTT CASSPQVAGDSTDTQYF
13 TRBJ2-1 few TRBV3-1 - TGTGCCAGCAGCCAAGATCGACTGAATGAGCAGTTCTTC CASSQDRLNEQFF
14 TRBJ2-7 - TRBV12-3/TRBV12-4 - TGTGCCAGCAGTCAAAGGGGCAGGGCCTACGAGCAGTACTTC CASSQRGRAYEQYF
12 TRBJ2-1 few TRBV27 - TGTGCCAGCAGTTTGCCCGGGTATGAGCAGTTCTTC CASSLPGYEQFF
14 TRBJ2-7 - TRBV5-1 TRBD1 TGCGCCAGCAGCCGCGGACAGGGAATCCACGAGCAGTACTTC CASSRGQGIHEQYF
11 TRBJ1-2 few TRBV29-1 - TGCAGCGTTGCCTCGCAGGATGGCTACACCTTC CSVASQDGYTF
14 TRBJ1-1 few TRBV20-1 - TGCAGTGCTAGAGACCAAGGGGTAGGGACTGAAGCTTTCTTT CSARDQGVGTEAFF
13 TRBJ2-1 - TRBV20-1 - TGCAGTGCTAGGAGTCTCTCCTACAATGAGCAGTTCTTC CSARSLSYNEQFF